These 2 T cell receptor beta chains were sequenced from one sample in a study of beta chain features in type 1 diabetes. General study points: Shortening of TCRB CDR3s, moderate but significant, appeared in all four CD4+ subsets of Type 1 diabetes patients.

Expressed TCRB transcripts were sequenced, since all the RNA that had been isolated was reverse transcribed. Libraries were prepared by immunoSEQ multiplex PCR; TCRdb keeps only in-frame clonotypes and omits some of them. Of 200,000 to 300,000 clones listed, roughly 20% are singletons. These receptors are not linked to any known antigen. The sequencing input was naive CD4+ T cells from blood. The origin of the receptors is a woman aged 40 to 55 with type 1 diabetes.

The V call is TRBV9, the J call TRBJ1-4; D is uncertain. CDR3 length: 13 residues. The V gene lost 0 bases and the J gene lost 8 bases, with 8 bases spanning the gap. CDR1 SGDLS and CDR2 YYNGEE come from the germline V gene. CDR3 coding DNA: TGTGCCAGCAGCGTAGGTATGAGCGAAAAACTGTTTTTT. Its protein product is CASSVGMSEKLFF.

A few counts support this clone. V gene TRBV2 combines with J gene TRBJ2-2; TRBD2 might be the D (5 bases). Looked up from germline, CDR1 is SNHLY and CDR2 is FYNNEI. The CDR3 runs 13 residues. Trimming took off 3 bases at V and 5 bases at J, with 7 bases between the two ends. CDR3 region: CASSERETGELFF. CDR3 DNA sequence: TGTGCCAGCAGTGAGAGGGAGACCGGGGAGCTGTTTTTT. Filled out from reference TRBV2 and TRBJ2-2, the complete variable domain reads EPEVTQTPSHQVTQMGQEVILRCVPISNHLYFYWYRQILGQKVEFLVSFYNNEISEKSEIFDDQFSVERPDGSNFTLKIRSTKLEDSAMYFCASSERETGELFFGEGSRLTVL.